These 7 T cell receptor beta chains were all obtained from the same sample, sequenced in a study of blood T cell repertoires in COVID-19. The repertoire was sequenced with immunoSEQ multiplex PCR; TCRdb's copy has only in-frame clones and lacks some. This sample has around 220,000 clones; roughly 84% occur once, and the top ten carry approximately 6.8%. Sequencing used PBMCs or T cells enriched from blood (not recorded which). The receptors come from a woman aged 40 to 49 who had recovered from COVID-19.

This clone occurred a few times. The chain couples TRBV5-5 to TRBJ1-2; D unresolved. The CDR3 runs 16 residues. V dropped 5 bases and J dropped 1 base, with 18 bases sitting between them. Per germline, CDR1 SGHKS and CDR2 YYEKEE (reference sequence). The CDR3 is CASRTGGRTVNYGYTF. CDR3 DNA sequence: TGTGCCAGCAGAACTGGTGGGCGGACTGTTAACTATGGCTACACCTTC.

The rearrangement links TRBV2 to TRBJ2-5; unclear D gene. Germline V gives CDR1 SNHLY, CDR2 FYNNEI. The V and J ends lost 1 base and 4 bases respectively, with 13 bases between them. The CDR3 has 15 residues. CDR3: CASSEERSAGETQYF. The CDR3 DNA sequence: TGTGCCAGCAGTGAAGAACGATCCGCCGGAGAGACCCAGTACTTC.

The chain employs TRBV11-3 and TRBJ1-1; TRBD1 matches 8 bases. Germline assignment: CDR1 SGHNT and CDR2 YENEEA. CDR3 length: 16 amino acids. Losses at the gene ends were 5 bases for V and 3 bases for J; bases not matched to a gene: 11. The CDR3 region has the DNA TGTGCCAGCAGCCCGGCCGGGCAGGGGGCCGACACTGAAGCTTTCTTT. Translation gives CASSPAGQGADTEAFF.

The V call is TRBV24-1, the J call TRBJ1-3; D unclear. CDR1 is KGHDR, CDR2 SFDVKD, per germline. The V and J ends lost 3 bases and 8 bases respectively, with 16 bases between them. The length of the CDR3 is 15 residues. The CDR3 coding sequence is TGTGCCACCAGTGATCCTGGATCCGGCGGGGACACCATATATTTT. It is translated as CATSDPGSGGDTIYF.

The CDR3 region is CASSLMPGQGRRTEAFF. CDR3 sequence (DNA): TGTGCCAGCAGCTTAATGCCGGGACAGGGAAGGAGGACTGAAGCTTTCTTT. V gene TRBV5-6 combines with J gene TRBJ1-1; 9 bases align to TRBD1. CDR1 and CDR2 from the germline V gene are SGHDT and YYEEEE. The length of the CDR3 is 17 residues. V shed 2 bases and J 5 bases; nucleotides not matched to a gene: 13.

The chain has TRBV5-1 and TRBJ2-2; 7 bases fit TRBD2. The germline CDR1 and CDR2 sequences are SGHRS and YFSETQ. Trimming took 3 bases from V and 2 from J; bases not matched to a gene: 4. The CDR3 runs to 15 residues. CDR3 residues: CASSSSGANTGELFF. In nucleotides, the CDR3 is TGCGCCAGCAGCTCCAGCGGGGCCAACACCGGGGAGCTGTTTTTT.

The chain is built from TRBV28 and TRBJ2-3; a weak D match, TRBD2 (5 bases). V lost 5 bases, J lost 2 bases, and 17 bases lay in between. The CDR3 runs 16 residues. The germline CDR1 and CDR2 sequences are MDHEN and SYDVKM. The CDR3 sequence is CASSGRGQANTDTQYF. As DNA, the CDR3 is TGTGCCAGCAGTGGACGAGGGCAGGCCAACACAGATACGCAGTATTTT.